The 9 T cell receptor beta chains presented below share a single source sample, sequenced in a study of blood T cell repertoires in COVID-19. TCRdb's table, derived via immunoSEQ multiplex PCR, lists solely in-frame clones and lacks some. The repertoire consists of over 300,000 clones, with 65% to 85% occurring once and the leading ten covering roughly 1.1%. The sample was peripheral blood. The receptors derive from a woman between 45 and 65 years old with acute or convalescent COVID-19.

The CDR3 DNA reads TGTGCCAGCAGTGCCAGCGGGGGGTCCGGGGAGCTGTTTTTT. This gives the protein CASSASGGSGELFF. The rearrangement uses TRBV6-4 and TRBJ2-2; 9 nucleotides align to TRBD2. There are 14 residues in the CDR3. The trim removed 4 bases at V and 6 bases at J, leaving 3 bases unmatched. Germline CDR1 and CDR2: MRHNA and SNTAGT.

The chain couples TRBV27 to TRBJ2-1; TRBD1 matches 9 bases. Trimming at V came to 6 bases and at J to 8 bases, leaving 11 bases not matched to a gene. The CDR3 covers 15 residues. Germline CDR1 and CDR2: MNHEY and SMNVEV (reference sequence). CDR3 nucleotide sequence: TGTGCCAGCAGGCAACAGGGGGCTAGCTTACATGAGCAGTTCTTC. Encoded protein: CASRQQGASLHEQFF.

This chain connects TRBV5-4 to TRBJ1-4; D is unclear. V lost 1 base and J 8 bases, leaving 12 bases between the germline ends. This CDR3 region has 14 residues. Germline CDR1 SGHNT, CDR2 YYREEE (reference sequence). The CDR3 is CASSLLDSGEKLFF. The DNA for the CDR3 is TGTGCCAGCAGCTTGTTAGACTCGGGGGAAAAACTGTTTTTT.

The rearrangement joins TRBV6-1 to TRBJ2-7; D possibly corresponds to TRBD1 (6 bases). CDR3 length: 15 amino acids. Per the germline V gene, CDR1 is MNHNS and CDR2 is SASEGT. CDR3: CASSEARGRGPPLGV. The CDR3 nucleotides read TGTGCCAGCAGTGAAGCTAGAGGCAGGGGACCCCCATTAGGCGTC.

The CDR3: CASSLAQGAQYF. DNA for the CDR3: TGTGCCAGCAGCTTAGCTCAGGGGGCGCAGTATTTT. The chain recombines TRBV7-8 with TRBJ2-3; TRBD1 matches 7 bases. The CDR3 contains 12 residues. CDR1 SGHVS and CDR2 FQNEAQ come from the germline V gene. The trim removed 0 bases at V and 10 bases at J, leaving 1 base unmatched.

This clone showed up just a few times. The chain links TRBV27 to TRBJ2-7, with TRBD1 as a possible D gene (6 bases). Germline CDR1 and CDR2: MNHEY and SMNVEV (reference sequence). The CDR3 contains 15 residues. V was clipped by 5 bases and J by 0 bases, with 14 bases between them. CDR3 nucleotide sequence: TGTGCCAGCAGTCCGAAACAGGGCTACTCCTACGAGCAGTACTTC. Translation gives CASSPKQGYSYEQYF.

V gene TRBV12-5 combines with J gene TRBJ1-5, with D hard to call. The germline V gene has CDR1 LGHNT and CDR2 FRNRAP. V gave up 5 bases and J gave up 2 bases, with 13 bases separating them. This CDR3 comprises 15 residues. The CDR3 DNA reads as TGTGCTAGTGGTACCGGACTCGAAGGCAATCAGCCCCAGCATTTT. This encodes CASGTGLEGNQPQHF.

The rearrangement uses TRBV10-2 and TRBJ2-1, with TRBD2 matching 11 bases. V shed 4 bases and J 9 bases; nucleotides not matched to a gene: 5. Germline lookup yields CDR1 WSHSY and CDR2 SAAADI. CDR3 length equals 14 residues. CDR3 DNA: TGCGCCAGCAGTGCTAGCGGGGGGACGGGTGAGCAGTTCTTC. It translates to CASSASGGTGEQFF.

The V and J genes are TRBV7-9 and TRBJ1-2; 8 positions agree with TRBD1. The germline CDR1 and CDR2 sequences are SEHNR and FQNEAQ (reference sequence). The CDR3 spans 14 residues. The trim removed 5 bases at V and 8 bases at J, leaving 10 bases unmatched. CDR3 residues: CASSLPGGAGGYTF. Written as DNA, the CDR3 is TGTGCCAGCAGCCTCCCAGGGGGCGCCGGGGGCTACACCTTC.